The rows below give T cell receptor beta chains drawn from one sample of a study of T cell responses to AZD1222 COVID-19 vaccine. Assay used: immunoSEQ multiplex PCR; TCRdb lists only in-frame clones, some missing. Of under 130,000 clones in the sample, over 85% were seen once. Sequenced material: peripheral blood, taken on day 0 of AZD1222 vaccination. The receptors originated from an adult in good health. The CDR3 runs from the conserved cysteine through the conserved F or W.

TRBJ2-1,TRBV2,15,CASSDLAGGPREQFF
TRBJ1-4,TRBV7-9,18,CASSLKTRWDRRDEKLFF
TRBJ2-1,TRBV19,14,CASGQGNSYNEQFF
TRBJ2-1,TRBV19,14,CASSGGVSYNEQFF
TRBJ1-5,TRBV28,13,CASSLGPDQPQHF
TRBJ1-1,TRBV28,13,CASTPDRVGFAFF
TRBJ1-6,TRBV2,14,CASKMSSYNSPLHF
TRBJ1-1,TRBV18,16,CASSPDITGENTEAFF
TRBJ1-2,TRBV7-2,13,CASSSGQGYGYTF
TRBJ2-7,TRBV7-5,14,CARSLGFWGYEQYF
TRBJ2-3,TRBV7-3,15,CASSSGQGSTDTQYF
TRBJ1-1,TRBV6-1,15,CASSEPGQGKTEAFF
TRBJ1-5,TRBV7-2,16,CATGAGPPGPNQPQHF
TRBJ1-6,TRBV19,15,CAIYLTDPYNSPLHF
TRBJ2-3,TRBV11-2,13,CAERRGGPDTQYF
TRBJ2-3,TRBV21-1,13,CASSRLAGGAQYF
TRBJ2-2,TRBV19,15,CASTFGRANTGELFF
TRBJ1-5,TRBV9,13,CASSRFGGEPQHF
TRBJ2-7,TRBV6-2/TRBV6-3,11,CASSNGYEQYF
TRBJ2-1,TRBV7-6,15,CASSLVAGSYNEQFF
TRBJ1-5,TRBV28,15,CASSFSTTSNQPQHF
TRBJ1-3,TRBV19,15,CASSKTGVSGNTIYF
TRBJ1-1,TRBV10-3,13,CAISPYPDTEAFF
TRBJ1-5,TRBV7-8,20,CASSLEWWTGGAWSNQPQHF
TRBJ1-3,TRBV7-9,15,CASSRSGITGNTIYF
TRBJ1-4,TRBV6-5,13,CASSYRGSEKLFF
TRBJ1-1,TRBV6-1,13,CASSETENTEAFF
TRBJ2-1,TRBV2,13,CASVQGKGNEQFF
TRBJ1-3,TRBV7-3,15,CASSLTGSPGNTIYF
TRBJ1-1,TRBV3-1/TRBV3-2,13,CASSQDYRVEAFF
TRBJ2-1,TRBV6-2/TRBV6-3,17,CASSYSQGHYLRPEQFF
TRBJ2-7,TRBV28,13,CASRLIREGEQYF